The clone carrying this TCR beta chain appeared a few times. Its specificity is not known. The data were obtained in a study of cytomegalovirus exposure and HLA in healthy donors. Study-level findings and limits: Reports indicate that TCR beta sequences accurately predicted the HLA-A and HLA-B alleles of most subjects. Earlier findings revealed that most TCR beta V segments proved productive either about 87% or about 30% of the time. A further, later analysis showed that HLA-associated TCR beta chains (compared with equally common others) were more clonally expanded.

The PCR employed 60 Vbeta primers together with 13 Jbeta primers. The authors' processing: An analysis that came later counted 80 million or so unique TCR beta chains, 10 million to 12 million shared. TCRdb's copy holds only in-frame clones and misses some; the assay was immunoSEQ multiplex PCR. That table furnishes V, J and clone size, whereas the DNA furnished D and trimming. The profile shows 110,000 or so clones, 74% of them singletons. CDR1 is SGHKS, CDR2 YYEKEE, per germline (reference sequence). V lost 3 bases to trimming and J lost 2 bases; unmatched junction nucleotides: 7. The CDR3 totals 15 residues.

The sample consisted of PBMCs. This rearrangement joins TRBV5-5 to TRBJ1-1, with 7 bases that match TRBD1. This clonotype was sampled from a woman in her forties in good health and CMV-seropositive. The CDR3 reads CASSSPGTVNTEAFF. CDR3 coding DNA: TGTGCCAGCAGCTCTCCGGGGACAGTTAACACTGAAGCTTTCTTT.